Each of the 18 T cell receptor beta chains below was sequenced from the same sample in a study of CD8+ T cells in alopecia areata. Treatment here: oral pan-JAK inhibitor, 5-10 mg twice daily. Following extraction, RNA underwent reverse transcription to cDNA, which served as the sequencing template. Method: immunoSEQ multiplex PCR; TCRdb's copy keeps in-frame clones and lacks some. The sample contains hundreds of thousands of clones, approximately 38% of which appear only once. The sample in question was CD4+ T cells sorted from blood, obtained at approximately week 34, from a patient treated with tofacitinib. These receptors were collected from a human donor with alopecia areata.

The CDR3: CASSYSGTDLYEQYF. In DNA form, the CDR3 reads TGTGCCAGCAGTTACTCGGGGACAGACCTCTACGAGCAGTACTTC. The rearrangement links TRBV6-5 to TRBJ2-7; 7 nucleotides agree with TRBD1. CDR1 is MNHEY and CDR2 is SVGAGI in the germline V gene. The length of the CDR3 is 15 residues. With 0 bases clipped from V and 3 bases from J, the junction kept 5 bases outside the gene matches.

The table lists this clone with a few counts. The rearrangement uses TRBV7-9 and TRBJ1-2, with 7 bases lining up with TRBD1. This CDR3 spans 15 amino acids. Germline V gene data show CDR1 as SEHNR and CDR2 as FQNEAQ (reference sequence). With V trimmed by 2 bases and J by 5 bases, 8 bases remained unmatched. CDR3 sequence reads: CASSLFGQAAYGYTF. Written as DNA, the CDR3 is TGTGCCAGCAGCTTATTCGGACAGGCGGCTTATGGCTACACCTTC.

This clone appeared many times. The J gene is TRBJ2-1, the V gene TRBV6-1, with 7 bases matching TRBD1. The length of the CDR3 is 18 residues. Germline assignment: CDR1 MNHNS and CDR2 SASEGT. After removal of 4 bases from V and 0 bases from J, the junction contained 12 bases not matched to a gene. CDR3 sequence reads: CASSGDWGQPSSYNEQFF. The CDR3 DNA reads as TGTGCCAGCAGTGGAGATTGGGGACAGCCCAGCTCCTACAATGAGCAGTTCTTC.

CDR3 amino acids: CASTDNGIPFF. The DNA for the CDR3 is TGTGCCAGCACCGACAACGGGATACCGTTCTTC. The chain joins TRBV6-5 to TRBJ2-1, with a tentative D call TRBD2 (5 bases). V was cut by 7 bases and J by 15 bases, with 16 bases left in between. Germline V gene lookup returns CDR1 MNHEY and CDR2 SVGAGI. The CDR3 is made up of 11 amino acids.

This chain connects TRBV25-1 to TRBJ2-7; 8 bases are a match to TRBD2. The CDR3 consists of 13 residues. Germline trimming cut 8 bases from V and 3 bases from J; bases unmatched to any gene: 6. The germline gives CDR1 MGHDK, CDR2 SYGVNS. CDR3: CASGGGNFYEQYF. The CDR3 coding sequence is TGTGCCAGCGGCGGGGGGAATTTCTACGAGCAGTACTTC.

This clone has just a few counts. V usage is TRBV29-1 and J usage is TRBJ2-1; D unresolved. Germline CDR1 reads SQVTM; CDR2 reads ANQGSEA. CDR3 length: 12 amino acids. With 3 bases removed from V and 4 bases from J, the gap between germline ends came to 7 bases. The chain's CDR3 is CSVDWPYNEQFF. The CDR3 DNA follows: TGCAGCGTTGATTGGCCTTACAATGAGCAGTTCTTC.

This clone appeared a few times. The rearrangement links TRBV10-2 to TRBJ1-5, with D hard to call. This CDR3 region has 14 residues. V was shortened by 3 bases and J by 0 bases, with 6 bases between the two germline ends. CDR1 is WSHSY, CDR2 SAAADI, per germline. The CDR3 here is CASSDSDSNQPQHF. The CDR3 DNA reads as TGCGCCAGCAGTGATTCGGATAGCAATCAGCCCCAGCATTTT.

This sequence joins TRBV29-1 and TRBJ1-2, with D tentatively TRBD1 (5 bases). The CDR3 loop spans 14 amino acids. Germline values: CDR1 SQVTM, CDR2 ANQGSEA. V lost 2 bases to trimming and J lost 8 bases, with 18 bases between them. The CDR3 sequence is CSVETREGALGYTF. As DNA, the CDR3 is TGCAGCGTTGAAACCAGGGAAGGGGCCCTCGGCTACACCTTC.

The chain links TRBV4-1 to TRBJ2-7; 9 nucleotides line up with TRBD1. The V segment lost 6 bases and the J segment 2 bases; nucleotides outside the gene matches: 8. The CDR3 covers 15 residues. Germline CDR1 is MGHRA and CDR2 is YSYEKL. The CDR3 loop reads CASRRQGDRTYEQYF. The CDR3 DNA reads TGCGCCAGCAGGAGACAGGGGGATCGTACCTACGAGCAGTACTTC.

The chain carries TRBV30 and TRBJ2-3; no clear D. Germline values: CDR1 GTSNPN, CDR2 SVGIG (reference sequence). With 1 base removed from V and 1 base from J, the gap between germline ends came to 12 bases. This CDR3 contains 15 residues. The CDR3 here is CAWSGRRIRTDTQYF. CDR3 DNA: TGTGCCTGGAGTGGTAGGAGAATCCGCACAGATACGCAGTATTTT.

The V call is TRBV30, the J call TRBJ2-1; D could derive from TRBD1 or TRBD2 (5 bases each). Trimming removed 0 bases from V and 9 bases from J, with 18 bases in between. CDR3 length: 15 amino acids. Germline V CDR1 and CDR2: GTSNPN, SVGIG (reference sequence). The CDR3 region is CAWSVLTRGVGEQFF. CDR3 DNA: TGTGCCTGGAGTGTACTAACGAGGGGTGTGGGTGAGCAGTTCTTC.

There are a few counts of this clone. The CDR3 DNA follows: TGTGCCAGTAGTATACAGCAAGAGACCCAGTACTTC. Translated: CASSIQQETQYF. The genes are TRBV19 and TRBJ2-5; D gene unclear. V was cut by 2 bases and J by 2 bases, with 3 bases left in between. This CDR3 is 12 amino acids long. Germline assignment: CDR1 LNHDA and CDR2 SQIVND (reference sequence).

The V call is TRBV30, the J call TRBJ2-3; no reliable D call. Trimming stripped 3 bases from V and 2 bases from J, with 9 bases between. CDR3 length: 13 amino acids. CDR1 and CDR2 from the germline V gene are GTSNPN and SVGIG (reference sequence). CDR3 loop: CAWRKGSTDTQYF. Written as DNA, the CDR3 is TGTGCCTGGAGGAAGGGATCCACAGATACGCAGTATTTT. The variable domain in full, completed from reference TRBV30 and TRBJ2-3, reads SQTIHQWPATLVQPVGSPLSLECTVEGTSNPNLYWYRQAAGRGLQLLFYSVGIGQISSEVPQNLSASRPQDRQFILSSKKLLLSDSGFYLCAWRKGSTDTQYFGPGTRLTVL.

The table lists this clone with a few counts. The chain carries TRBV29-1 and TRBJ2-2; D possibly corresponds to TRBD1 (5 bases). V lost 4 bases, J lost 4 bases, and 13 bases lay in between. From germline, CDR1 is SQVTM and CDR2 ANQGSEA. The length of the CDR3 is 14 residues. DNA of the CDR3: TGCAGCGTTGTTGTCAGGGAAGTCACCGGGGAGCTGTTTTTT. Its translation is CSVVVREVTGELFF.

In its sample, this clone was seen a few times. CDR3 amino acids: CASSQSGTGSYEQYF. The CDR3 DNA is TGCGCCAGCAGTCAATCAGGGACAGGGTCGTACGAGCAGTACTTC. The chain has TRBV23-1 and TRBJ2-7, with 9 bases that match TRBD1. TRBV23-1 is filed as an ORF, its function uncertain. Germline trimming cut 0 bases from V and 4 bases from J; bases unmatched to any gene: 4. The CDR3 consists of 15 residues.

The chain has TRBV30 and TRBJ1-3, with D hard to call. Germline CDR1 GTSNPN, CDR2 SVGIG (reference sequence). The V end lost 0 bases, the J end lost 0 bases, and 15 bases lay between the germline ends. This CDR3 region has 17 residues. CDR3 region: CAWSVRGGYRSGNTIYF. For the CDR3, the DNA is TGTGCCTGGAGTGTACGTGGAGGGTACCGCTCTGGAAACACCATATATTTT.

The chain recombines TRBV11-1 with TRBJ1-1; a weak D match, TRBD1 (5 bases). V was clipped by 5 bases and J by 5 bases, with 18 bases between them. The CDR3 consists of 15 residues. CDR1 is SGHAT, CDR2 FQDESV, per germline (reference sequence). The CDR3 coding sequence is TGTGCCAGCAGCCTCCCCGACAGTGTCCAAACTGAAGCTTTCTTT. Protein sequence: CASSLPDSVQTEAFF.

The sample holds one count of this clone. CDR3 DNA: TGTGCCAGCAGCTTAGATCTAGCTAGCGAGTACGAGCAGTACTTC. It encodes CASSLDLASEYEQYF. V and J are TRBV11-2 and TRBJ2-7; TRBD2 might be the D (6 bases). CDR1 is SGHAT, CDR2 FQNNGV, per germline. Trimming left V 0 bases short and J 4 bases short, with 13 bases between. The CDR3 is 15 amino acids.